The clone carrying this T cell receptor beta chain was observed a few times. Its specificity is not known. The V end lost 3 bases, the J end lost 7 bases, and 15 bases lay between the germline ends. This CDR3 comprises 15 residues. The sample belongs to a study of response to subunit inactivated influenza vaccine. Study observations and caveats: Each seasonal influenza vaccination recruits few new T cells, the authors suggested.

TCRdb re-derived calls from the RT-PCR reads in MiXCR, one entry per CDR3 protein. The sample lists approximately 530,000 distinct CDR3 sequences; under 15% were seen once. Sequenced material: PBMCs from blood, taken roughly 45 days after vaccination. The genes are TRBV12-3 or TRBV12-4 and TRBJ2-2, with a weak D call TRBD1 (5 bases). This receptor was identified in a man aged 50 to 59 who received an inactivated influenza vaccine. The CDR3 protein is CASSFSTGRNGELFF. The CDR3 DNA is TGTGCCAGCAGTTTTTCAACAGGTCGAAACGGGGAGCTGTTTTTT.